This record concerns one T cell receptor beta chain sequence. The ends were cut back, 2 bases at V and 7 bases at J, with 12 bases in the middle. This CDR3 spans 13 amino acids. Germline V gene lookup returns CDR1 SGHRS and CDR2 YFSETQ. This entry belongs to a study of T-cell reconstitution after alpha-beta-depleted transplantation in children. Using unique molecular identifiers, the investigators prepared the TCRbeta library. A single record per CDR3 protein comes from TCRdb applying MiXCR to the PCR reads. The sample records 300,000 to 350,000 distinct CDR3 sequences, 20% to 30% being singletons. The sequence came from a male patient younger than 18 who had a stem cell transplant for acute lymphoblastic leukemia, so the T cells may come from the graft donor. The J gene is TRBJ1-1, the V gene TRBV5-1; D unclear. The sample in question was PBMCs, mostly from graft donor cells, obtained 180 days after TCRalphabeta/CD19-depleted stem cell transplant. The CDR3 here is CASSFDWTREAFF. The CDR3 nucleotides read TGCGCCAGCAGCTTCGACTGGACCCGTGAAGCTTTCTTT.